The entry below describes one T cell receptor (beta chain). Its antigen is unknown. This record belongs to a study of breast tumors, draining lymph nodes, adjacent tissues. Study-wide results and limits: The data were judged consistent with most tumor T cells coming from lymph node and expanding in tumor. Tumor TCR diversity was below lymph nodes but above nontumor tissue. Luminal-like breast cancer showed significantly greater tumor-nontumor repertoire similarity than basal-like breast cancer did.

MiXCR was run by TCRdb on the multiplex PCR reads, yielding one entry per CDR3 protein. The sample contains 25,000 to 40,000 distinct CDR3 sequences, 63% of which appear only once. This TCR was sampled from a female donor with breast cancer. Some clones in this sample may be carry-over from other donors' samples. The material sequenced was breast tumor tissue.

The CDR3, as DNA: TGTGCCAGCAGCTTATTTGGTAGCTGGGGCGAGACCCAGTACTTC. As protein: CASSLFGSWGETQYF. The rearrangement joins TRBV7-2 to TRBJ2-5; D may be TRBD1 (5 bases). This CDR3 is 15 amino acids long. Germline V CDR1 and CDR2: SGHTA, FQGNSA. The V gene lost 2 bases and the J gene lost 5 bases, with 15 bases spanning the gap.